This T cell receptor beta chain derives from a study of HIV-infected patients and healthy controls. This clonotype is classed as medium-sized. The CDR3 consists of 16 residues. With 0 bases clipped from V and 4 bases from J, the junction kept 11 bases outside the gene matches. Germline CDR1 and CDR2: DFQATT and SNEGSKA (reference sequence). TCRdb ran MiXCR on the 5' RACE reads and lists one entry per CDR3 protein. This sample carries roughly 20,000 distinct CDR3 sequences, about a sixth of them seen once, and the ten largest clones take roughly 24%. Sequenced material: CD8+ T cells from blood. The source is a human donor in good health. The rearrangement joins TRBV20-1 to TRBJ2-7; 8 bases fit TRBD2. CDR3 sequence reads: CSARDSRPAGDYEQYF. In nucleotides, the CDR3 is TGCAGTGCTAGAGATTCGCGACCAGCGGGAGATTACGAGCAGTACTTC.